Listed here are 30 T cell receptor beta chains from one sample, sequenced in a study of blood T cell repertoires in COVID-19. Sequencing used immunoSEQ multiplex PCR; TCRdb keeps in-frame clones, though not all of them. The sample lists 150,000 or so clones, around 82% occurring once. Sequenced input: peripheral blood. The receptors come from a woman aged 60-70 years with acute or convalescent COVID-19.

The chain employs TRBV6-5 and TRBJ2-7, with D hard to call. The CDR3 length is 12 residues. Germline lookup yields CDR1 MNHEY and CDR2 SVGAGI. Trimming left V 6 bases short and J 6 bases short, with 12 bases between. The CDR3 is CASRGQVAEQYF. CDR3 nucleotides: TGTGCCAGCAGGGGCCAGGTGGCCGAGCAGTACTTC.

The chain recombines TRBV6-5 with TRBJ1-6; D not resolved. Germline-derived CDR1 and CDR2 are MNHEY and SVGAGI. Trimming left V 0 bases short and J 9 bases short, with 15 bases between. The CDR3 is 16 amino acids. The CDR3 protein is CASSYSRAWAVSPLHF. The CDR3 bases are TGTGCCAGCAGTTACTCGAGAGCATGGGCAGTTTCACCCCTCCACTTT.

The chain recombines TRBV5-5 with TRBJ2-2; 9 bases are a match to TRBD2. CDR1 and CDR2 (germline): SGHKS, YYEKEE (reference sequence). The CDR3 totals 18 residues. Trimming cost V 2 bases and J 0 bases; bases outside gene matches: 8. The chain's CDR3 is CASSFSPTSGTNTGELFF. CDR3 nucleotides: TGTGCCAGCAGCTTTAGCCCGACTAGCGGAACGAACACCGGGGAGCTGTTTTTT.

This sequence joins TRBV6-2 or TRBV6-3 and TRBJ2-5; 9 positions agree with TRBD1. J gave up 4 bases and V 2 bases, and 17 bases lay outside the gene matches. The germline V gene has CDR1 MNHEY and CDR2 SVGEGT. This CDR3 has 19 amino acids. In nucleotides, the CDR3 is TGTGCCAGCAGTTACACAAGAGACCCCCGGGACAGGGCTCCAGAGACCCAGTACTTC. This translates into CASSYTRDPRDRAPETQYF.

The chain couples TRBV12-3 or TRBV12-4 to TRBJ1-4; tentatively, D is TRBD1 (5 bases). Trimming stripped 10 bases from V and 2 bases from J, with 11 bases between. The CDR3 sequence is 13 residues long. The CDR3 region is CAIRGETNEKLFF. In DNA form, the CDR3 reads TGTGCCATACGGGGGGAGACTAATGAAAAACTGTTTTTT.

This clone came up once. This CDR3 reads CASSLERGTSSQYF. In DNA, the CDR3 is TGTGCCAGCAGCTTAGAAAGGGGGACTAGTTCCCAGTACTTC. The chain has TRBV11-2 and TRBJ2-5, with 8 bases identical to TRBD2. The V gene's germline CDR1 is SGHAT and CDR2 FQNNGV. The ends lost 0 bases at V and 9 bases at J; junction bases unmatched: 6. The CDR3 extends over 14 amino acids.

J is TRBJ2-6 and V is TRBV4-1; a weak D match, TRBD1 (6 bases). CDR1 MGHRA and CDR2 YSYEKL come from the germline V gene. CDR3 length: 19 residues. V was shortened by 7 bases and J by 4 bases, with 26 bases between the two germline ends. CDR3: CASTRTLILQGEGANVLTF. The CDR3, as DNA: TGCGCCAGCACCCGCACGTTAATTTTACAGGGAGAAGGGGCCAACGTCCTGACTTTC.

The chain is built from TRBV24-1 and TRBJ1-5; TRBD1 is a possible D gene (5 bases). The CDR3 covers 13 residues. The germline V gene has CDR1 KGHDR and CDR2 SFDVKD. Trimming cost V 3 bases and J 10 bases, with 12 bases left between them. DNA of the CDR3: TGTGCCACCAGTGATACGGGGGTGAGACCCCAGCATTTT. This encodes CATSDTGVRPQHF.

To note about this clone: The junction differs from germline at one of its ends, possibly a read error. The chain has TRBV12-3 or TRBV12-4 and TRBJ2-7; TRBD2 matches 10 bases. The CDR3 extends over 11 amino acids. The CDR3 DNA follows: TGTGCCAGCAGTATCAGCGGGAGGGCTCACTTC. Translating gives CASSISGRAHF.

This chain connects TRBV28 to TRBJ2-1, with no clear D. This CDR3 is 15 amino acids long. Trimming took off 5 bases at V and 6 bases at J, with 17 bases between the two ends. Germline V CDR1 and CDR2: MDHEN, SYDVKM. In DNA, the CDR3 is TGTGCCAGCAGTGAATACGAGCAAACCGTCAATGAGCAGTTCTTC. Its translation is CASSEYEQTVNEQFF.

J is TRBJ2-5 and V is TRBV7-6; a possible D gene is TRBD1 (5 bases). Germline-derived CDR1 and CDR2 are SGHVS and FNYEAQ. This CDR3 contains 13 residues. The V end lost 2 bases, the J end lost 2 bases, and 6 bases lay between the germline ends. CDR3 protein: CASSLPGQETQYF. The CDR3 DNA sequence: TGTGCCAGCAGCTTACCAGGGCAAGAGACCCAGTACTTC.

The chain links TRBV5-4 to TRBJ2-7, with no clear D. CDR3 length equals 13 residues. Trimming cost V 0 bases and J 3 bases, with 7 bases left between them. Germline values: CDR1 SGHNT, CDR2 YYREEE (reference sequence). The CDR3 DNA is TGTGCCAGCAGCTTGGGGCAGAACTACGAGCAGTACTTC. It yields the protein CASSLGQNYEQYF.

V gene TRBV7-2 combines with J gene TRBJ2-7; 8 bases align to TRBD1. The CDR3 runs to 15 residues. V lost 5 bases, J lost 7 bases, and 13 bases stayed unmatched. Germline CDR1 reads SGHTA; CDR2 reads FQGNSA. CDR3 region: CASSPRQGPSVEQYF. The CDR3 DNA reads as TGTGCCAGCAGCCCCCGACAGGGGCCCTCGGTGGAGCAGTACTTC.

This rearrangement joins TRBV15 to TRBJ1-5; 8 nucleotides match TRBD1. CDR1 LNHNV and CDR2 YYDKDF come from the germline V gene (reference sequence). The CDR3 totals 16 residues. J was trimmed by 5 bases and V by 1 base; bases with no gene match: 7. CDR3 sequence reads: CATSRGDRGRDQPQHF. The CDR3 region has the DNA TGTGCCACCAGCAGAGGTGACAGGGGAAGAGATCAGCCCCAGCATTTT.

The chain links TRBV7-9 to TRBJ2-3; D may be TRBD2 (6 bases). The CDR3 extends over 15 amino acids. The V gene lost 5 bases and the J gene lost 2 bases, with 14 bases spanning the gap. The germline gives CDR1 SEHNR, CDR2 FQNEAQ (reference sequence). CDR3 bases: TGTGCCAGCAGCCAGTCGGCGGGATTCACAGATACGCAGTATTTT. Protein product: CASSQSAGFTDTQYF.

This chain links TRBV10-3 with TRBJ1-1, with 7 bases matching TRBD1. Germline assignment: CDR1 ENHRY and CDR2 SYGVKD. Trimming at V came to 6 bases and at J to 3 bases, leaving 7 bases not matched to a gene. The CDR3 loop spans 14 amino acids. The CDR3 DNA is TGTGCCATCAGGCAGGGGGGTTCGGACACTGAAGCTTTCTTT. The encoded protein is CAIRQGGSDTEAFF.

The chain is built from TRBV10-3 and TRBJ2-2; 7 nucleotides line up with TRBD2. Germline loops: CDR1 ENHRY, CDR2 SYGVKD. The J segment lost 0 bases and the V segment lost 0 bases, leaving 4 bases of the junction unmatched. This CDR3 comprises 17 residues. The CDR3 here is CAISESTSVANTGELFF. The DNA of the CDR3 is TGTGCCATCAGTGAGTCCACTAGCGTCGCGAACACCGGGGAGCTGTTTTTT.

This rearrangement joins TRBV5-1 to TRBJ1-3; D is ambiguous. The CDR3 runs 14 residues. The V and J ends lost 1 base and 2 bases respectively, with 7 bases between them. In germline, CDR1 is SGHRS, CDR2 YFSETQ. CDR3 in DNA: TGCGCCAGCAGCTTGCAGGATCCTGGAAACACCATATATTTT. Its translation is CASSLQDPGNTIYF.

This chain links TRBV4-2 with TRBJ2-1; TRBD2 agrees at 9 bases. The germline V gene encodes CDR1 LGHNA and CDR2 YNFKEQ. Trimming at V came to 4 bases and at J to 7 bases, leaving 11 bases not matched to a gene. The CDR3 has 16 amino acids. CDR3 loop: CASSPRSGRLVNEQFF. CDR3 in DNA: TGTGCCAGCAGCCCACGTAGCGGGAGACTAGTTAATGAGCAGTTCTTC.

V is TRBV28 and J is TRBJ2-3, with TRBD1 matching 8 bases. The CDR3 is 11 residues long. V dropped 4 bases and J dropped 13; count of bases not matched to a gene: 4. The germline CDR1 and CDR2 sequences are MDHEN and SYDVKM. CDR3 region: CASSYRQGKYF. CDR3 DNA: TGTGCCAGCAGTTACAGACAGGGGAAGTATTTT.

The chain has TRBV3-1 (or the pseudogene TRBV3-2) and TRBJ1-5; D unresolved. The germline V gene encodes CDR1 LGHDT and CDR2 YNNKEL (reference sequence). The CDR3 length is 15 residues. Deletions cut 4 bases from V and 5 bases from J, with 15 bases between. The CDR3 loop reads CASSRTSGPHQPQHF. The CDR3 DNA sequence: TGTGCCAGCAGCCGCACCTCGGGTCCACATCAGCCCCAGCATTTT.

The chain links TRBV7-2 to TRBJ1-1; D not resolved. This CDR3 region has 15 residues. CDR1 and CDR2 from the germline V gene are SGHTA and FQGNSA. Trimming removed 2 bases from V and 0 bases from J, with 10 bases in between. CDR3 DNA: TGTGCCAGCAGCTTATCCCACACGTTGAACACTGAAGCTTTCTTT. Translated: CASSLSHTLNTEAFF.

The genes are TRBV20-1 and TRBJ1-5; no firm D call. V was trimmed by 3 bases and J by 7 bases, leaving 19 bases between them. This CDR3 is built from 15 residues. Per the germline V gene, CDR1 is DFQATT and CDR2 is SNEGSKA (reference sequence). This chain's CDR3 is CSASSVFKQTQPQHF. CDR3 in DNA: TGCAGTGCTAGTTCGGTCTTTAAGCAAACGCAGCCCCAGCATTTT.

CDR3 amino acids: CASSSHAGSSYEQYF. The CDR3 nucleotides read TGCGCCAGCAGCTCACACGCGGGGTCCTCCTACGAGCAGTACTTC. The V gene is TRBV4-3, the J gene TRBJ2-7; D possibly corresponds to TRBD2 (6 bases). The CDR3 spans 15 residues. V was clipped by 5 bases and J by 0 bases, with 14 bases between them. Per the germline V gene, CDR1 is LGHNA and CDR2 is YSLEER.

This rearrangement joins TRBV2 to TRBJ1-1, with TRBD1 identical over 7 bases. The CDR3 totals 14 residues. V was clipped by 6 bases and J by 2 bases; unmatched bases: 6. CDR1 is SNHLY and CDR2 is FYNNEI in the germline V gene. The DNA of the CDR3 is TGTGCCAGCAGGACACGACAGGGAAACACTGAAGCTTTCTTT. This encodes CASRTRQGNTEAFF. The full variable domain, completed using reference TRBV2 and TRBJ1-1, is EPEVTQTPSHQVTQMGQEVILRCVPISNHLYFYWYRQILGQKVEFLVSFYNNEISEKSEIFDDQFSVERPDGSNFTLKIRSTKLEDSAMYFCASRTRQGNTEAFFGQGTRLTVV.

V gene TRBV3-1 (or the pseudogene TRBV3-2) combines with J gene TRBJ2-1, with TRBD2 matching 10 bases. The CDR3 has 19 amino acids. V gave up 1 base and J gave up 0 bases; unmatched junction bases: 9. Germline V gene lookup returns CDR1 LGHDT and CDR2 YNNKEL (reference sequence). CDR3 amino acids: CASSQGRSGRASSYNEQFF. The CDR3 DNA reads TGTGCCAGCAGCCAAGGAAGGAGCGGGAGGGCCAGCTCCTACAATGAGCAGTTCTTC.

This clone was detected only a few times. The chain couples TRBV7-9 to TRBJ2-1; D unclear. This CDR3 spans 11 amino acids. Trimming shortened V by 5 bases and J by 7 bases, and 6 bases separated the two germline ends. In germline, CDR1 is SEHNR, CDR2 FQNEAQ (reference sequence). The CDR3: CASSDKNEQFF. DNA of the CDR3: TGTGCCAGCAGCGACAAGAATGAGCAGTTCTTC.

V gene TRBV29-1 combines with J gene TRBJ1-2, with TRBD1 matching 7 bases. The V and J ends lost 6 bases and 5 bases, in that order; junction bases with no gene match: 3. Per germline, CDR1 SQVTM and CDR2 ANQGSEA. This CDR3 has 11 residues. CDR3 bases: TGCAGCGTCGGGACAGTTTATGGCTACACCTTC. This codes for CSVGTVYGYTF.

The CDR3 DNA reads as TGTGCCAGCAGCTTTCGCCAGGGAACCAACAATGAGCAGTTCTTC. Protein: CASSFRQGTNNEQFF. The chain combines TRBV11-3 with TRBJ2-1; TRBD1 might be the D (5 bases). Trimming removed 3 bases from V and 5 bases from J, with 14 bases in between. Germline V CDR1 and CDR2: SGHNT, YENEEA. The CDR3 covers 15 residues.

This chain connects TRBV2 to TRBJ2-7; unclear D gene. The V gene's germline CDR1 is SNHLY and CDR2 FYNNEI. This CDR3 region has 14 residues. V was clipped by 7 bases and J by 4 bases, with 17 bases between them. Written as DNA, the CDR3 is TGTGCCAGCACCCAACATTCGCCCGTGTACGAGCAGTACTTC. It encodes CASTQHSPVYEQYF.